A single sample is the source of the 26 T cell receptor beta chains below, sequenced in a study of T-cell memory formation after mild COVID-19. TCRdb called the 5' RACE reads again in MiXCR, with one record for every CDR3 protein. The sample carries 450,000 to 650,000 distinct CDR3 sequences, 20% to 25% recorded once. Sequenced material: PBMCs or a T cell subset sorted from them (not recorded which). These receptors all stem from an adult woman who had mild COVID-19 (a few samples of this study predate the infection). Cell type and time point are not known.

The chain recombines TRBV18 with TRBJ1-2, with D possibly TRBD1 on 5 matching bases. In germline, CDR1 is KGHSH, CDR2 LQKENI. This CDR3 is built from 14 residues. The ends were cut back, 10 bases at V and 8 bases at J, with 23 bases in the middle. The CDR3 DNA follows: TGTGCCACCAAACGGGACTCTCAGGTGGAAGGCTACACCTTC. Its protein is CATKRDSQVEGYTF.

The rearrangement joins TRBV7-2 to TRBJ2-3, with unresolved D. V was clipped by 1 base and J by 4 bases, with 12 bases between them. Per the germline V gene, CDR1 is SGHTA and CDR2 is FQGNSA. This CDR3 contains 15 residues. The CDR3 DNA reads as TGTGCCAGCAGCTTAGGGGTTGCGCACGCAGATACGCAGTATTTT. It encodes CASSLGVAHADTQYF. The full variable domain, rest sourced from reference TRBV7-2 and TRBJ2-3, is GAGVSQSPSNKVTEKGKDVELRCDPISGHTALYWYRQSLGQGLEFLIYFQGNSAPDKSGLPSDRFSAERTGGSVSTLTIQRTQQEDSAVYLCASSLGVAHADTQYFGPGTRLTVL.

The chain uses TRBV3-1 and TRBJ2-2; D might be TRBD2 (5 bases). From germline, CDR1 is LGHDT and CDR2 YNNKEL (reference sequence). V was shortened by 1 base and J by 3 bases, with 9 bases between the two germline ends. The CDR3 loop spans 15 amino acids. The CDR3 nucleotides read TGTGCCAGCAGCCAAGCGAGGGTTGACACCGGGGAGCTGTTTTTT. It specifies CASSQARVDTGELFF.

This clonotype was recorded once. The chain has TRBV11-3 and TRBJ2-3; 8 bases are a match to TRBD2. This CDR3 is 16 amino acids long. Germline V gene lookup returns CDR1 SGHNT and CDR2 YENEEA. V was clipped by 1 base and J by 6 bases; unmatched bases: 9. DNA for the CDR3: TGTGCCAGCAGCTTAGCCCCGGGGGGGCCCCAGGATACGCAGTATTTT. Translated, it gives CASSLAPGGPQDTQYF. Based on the CDR3 plus reference TRBV11-3 and TRBJ2-3, the full variable domain is EAGVVQSPRYKIIEKKQPVAFWCNPISGHNTLYWYLQNLGQGPELLIRYENEEAVDDSQLPKDRFSAERLKGVDSTLKIQPAELGDSAVYLCASSLAPGGPQDTQYFGPGTRLTVL.

In its sample, this clonotype was seen a few times. This chain joins TRBV24-1 and TRBJ2-7; 7 nucleotides agree with TRBD1. Germline V gene sequence: CDR1 KGHDR, CDR2 SFDVKD. V dropped 5 bases and J dropped 8; count of bases not matched to a gene: 8. The CDR3 is 13 residues long. The DNA for the CDR3 is TGTGCCACCAGTGCTCCGGACAGGACGCAGCAGTACTTC. As protein: CATSAPDRTQQYF.

This clonotype was observed a few times. CDR3 protein: CASSRTTGGSYNEQFF. The CDR3 DNA reads TGTGCCAGCAGTCGAACGACGGGCGGCTCCTACAATGAGCAGTTCTTC. This chain uses TRBV12-3 or TRBV12-4 with TRBJ2-1, with D uncertain. Between the trimmed V and J ends, which lost 5 bases and 0 bases, there was a span of 14 bases. The CDR3 has 16 amino acids.

This sequence joins TRBV5-1 and TRBJ2-7; 11 bases fit TRBD2. The germline CDR1 and CDR2 sequences are SGHRS and YFSETQ. Losses at the gene ends were 4 bases for V and 0 bases for J; bases not matched to a gene: 6. The CDR3 sequence is 16 residues long. CDR3 bases: TGCGCCAGCAGCGAACTAGCGGGAGTCCGCTCCTACGAGCAGTACTTC. Protein product: CASSELAGVRSYEQYF.

This clonotype has just a few counts. This chain uses TRBV29-1 with TRBJ2-7; TRBD1 might be the D (5 bases). Germline V gene sequence: CDR1 SQVTM, CDR2 ANQGSEA. V was pared by 1 base and J by 2 bases, with 15 bases between. This CDR3 has 15 amino acids. CDR3 sequence reads: CSVEVGAGPTYEQYF. The CDR3 region has the DNA TGCAGCGTTGAAGTTGGGGCAGGCCCGACCTACGAGCAGTACTTC.

The chain carries TRBV7-2 and TRBJ1-2, with D perhaps TRBD1 (5 bases). Deletions cut 8 bases from V and 8 bases from J, with 21 bases between. The CDR3 is made up of 14 amino acids. Germline V gene sequence: CDR1 SGHTA, CDR2 FQGNSA. The CDR3 protein is CASLVWGGGGGYTF. Written as DNA, the CDR3 is TGTGCCAGCTTAGTTTGGGGGGGAGGAGGAGGCTACACCTTC.

This clonotype has only a few counts. The chain carries TRBV20-1 and TRBJ2-7; a weak D match, TRBD2 (6 bases). Trimming cost V 2 bases and J 3 bases, with 17 bases left between them. Germline loops: CDR1 DFQATT, CDR2 SNEGSKA (reference sequence). This CDR3 has 15 residues. The CDR3 DNA reads TGCAGTGCTAGAAAGTTGGGGACTCCCGACTACGAGCAGTACTTC. This gives the protein CSARKLGTPDYEQYF.

There are a few counts of this clonotype. The chain is built from TRBV5-1 and TRBJ2-3, with D perhaps matching TRBD1 (6 bases). The germline V gene encodes CDR1 SGHRS and CDR2 YFSETQ. The CDR3 contains 16 residues. V lost 4 bases and J lost 7, with 22 bases in between. In nucleotides, the CDR3 is TGCGCCAGCAGCCAACAGACAGGTTATTGGCGTTATACGCAGTATTTT. It codes for CASSQQTGYWRYTQYF.

This rearrangement joins TRBV15 to TRBJ2-3; TRBD1 aligns across 11 bases. The V and J ends lost 1 base and 2 bases, in that order; junction bases with no gene match: 5. The CDR3 covers 17 residues. CDR1 and CDR2 (germline): LNHNV, YYDKDF (reference sequence). As DNA, the CDR3 is TGTGCCACCAGCAGAGGTCGGGACAGGGGGATCACAGATACGCAGTATTTT. Translated: CATSRGRDRGITDTQYF. Looking up the rest from reference TRBV15 and TRBJ2-3 gives the full variable domain: DAMVIQNPRYQVTQFGKPVTLSCSQTLNHNVMYWYQQKSSQAPKLLFHYYDKDFNNEADTPDNFQSRRPNTSFCFLDIRSPGLGDTAMYLCATSRGRDRGITDTQYFGPGTRLTVL.

J is TRBJ2-2 and V is TRBV9; D is ambiguous. V was clipped by 0 bases and J by 8 bases, with 8 bases between them. CDR3 size: 13 residues. Germline-derived CDR1 and CDR2 are SGDLS and YYNGEE. CDR3 loop: CASSVDMRGELFF. The CDR3 nucleotides are TGTGCCAGCAGCGTAGACATGAGGGGGGAGCTGTTTTTT.

There are a few counts of this clonotype. The chain links TRBV24-1 to TRBJ2-5; D ambiguous. V dropped 3 bases and J dropped 1 base, with 5 bases sitting between them. Germline CDR1 is KGHDR and CDR2 is SFDVKD. The CDR3 totals 13 residues. The CDR3 spells CATSDRAQETQYF. The DNA for the CDR3 is TGTGCCACCAGTGATCGCGCCCAAGAGACCCAGTACTTC.

This clonotype was recorded a few times. The chain employs TRBV9 and TRBJ2-3, with D perhaps matching TRBD2 (6 bases). Germline CDR1 is SGDLS and CDR2 is YYNGEE. The germline V and J ends were trimmed by 2 bases and 6 bases, with 10 bases remaining between them. CDR3 length: 13 amino acids. As DNA, the CDR3 is TGTGCCAGCAGCGTCCCCGCGGGGGATACGCAGTATTTT. The encoded protein is CASSVPAGDTQYF.

The gene calls are TRBV6-4 and TRBJ2-3; D perhaps matches TRBD2 (5 bases). CDR1 is MRHNA and CDR2 is SNTAGT in the germline V gene. V lost 0 bases, J lost 2 bases, and 12 bases lay in between. There are 16 residues in the CDR3. This CDR3 reads CASSDSEAGATDTQYF. Here the CDR3 DNA reads TGTGCCAGCAGTGACTCGGAGGCTGGCGCCACAGATACGCAGTATTTT.

The sample holds a few counts of this clonotype. V gene TRBV19 combines with J gene TRBJ2-1; 8 bases map to TRBD1. This CDR3 has 15 amino acids. V shed 2 bases, J shed 5 bases, and the junction held 5 bases outside the gene matches. CDR1 is LNHDA, CDR2 SQIVND, per germline (reference sequence). CDR3 in amino acids: CASSIWTGLNNEQFF. For the CDR3, the DNA is TGTGCCAGTAGTATATGGACAGGGTTGAACAATGAGCAGTTCTTC.

This clonotype was counted a few times. V and J are TRBV11-2 and TRBJ2-5; TRBD2 is a possible D gene (7 bases). There are 16 residues in the CDR3. Trimming removed 5 bases at V and 3 bases at J, with 19 bases between. CDR1 SGHAT and CDR2 FQNNGV come from the germline V gene. The CDR3: CASSRGIGGRKETQYF. CDR3 DNA: TGTGCCAGCAGCCGTGGGATCGGGGGGCGTAAAGAGACCCAGTACTTC.

The table lists this clonotype with a few counts. A read error may produce the germline difference seen at one junction end. V and J are TRBV12-3 or TRBV12-4 and TRBJ1-1; the D gene is possibly TRBD1 (5 bases). The CDR3 extends over 14 amino acids. In DNA, the CDR3 is TGTGCCAGCAGTATAGCGGGGCACGGCACTGAAGCTTTCTTT. Its protein is CASSIAGHGTEAFF.

This clonotype appeared a few times. V usage is TRBV15 and J usage is TRBJ2-3; the D is unclear. CDR3 length: 16 amino acids. V was trimmed by 6 bases and J by 2 bases, leaving 18 bases between them. Per the germline V gene, CDR1 is LNHNV and CDR2 is YYDKDF (reference sequence). CDR3 loop: CATRESRRPFTDTQYF. The CDR3 DNA sequence: TGTGCCACCAGAGAGTCCCGGAGACCGTTCACAGATACGCAGTATTTT.

The rearrangement joins TRBV10-2 to TRBJ2-7, with D possibly TRBD1 on 5 matching bases. This CDR3 has 13 residues. The germline CDR1 and CDR2 sequences are WSHSY and SAAADI. V was clipped by 8 bases and J by 6 bases, with 17 bases between them. In DNA form, the CDR3 reads TGCGCCAGCTGGACGGCAGGGTTGGTCGAGCAGTACTTC. Its translation is CASWTAGLVEQYF.

This clonotype was seen only a few times. V usage is TRBV9 and J usage is TRBJ2-7, with TRBD1 as a possible D gene (6 bases). The germline V and J ends were trimmed by 7 bases and 2 bases, with 19 bases remaining between them. This CDR3 is built from 15 residues. CDR1 and CDR2 from the germline V gene are SGDLS and YYNGEE. CDR3 region: CASSPHRASPYEQYF. DNA of the CDR3: TGTGCCAGCTCTCCACACAGGGCTTCTCCCTACGAGCAGTACTTC.

The sample holds one count of this clonotype. The chain is built from TRBV18 and TRBJ1-1; D call uncertain. Trimming left V 3 bases short and J 4 bases short, with 15 bases between. Germline assignment: CDR1 KGHSH and CDR2 LQKENI. CDR3 size: 15 residues. The CDR3 spells CASSPTTAGLTEAFF. DNA of the CDR3: TGTGCCAGCTCACCTACGACGGCAGGACTCACTGAAGCTTTCTTT.

The chain uses TRBV5-1 and TRBJ2-5; 9 bases fit TRBD2. The CDR3 extends over 15 amino acids. After removal of 6 bases from V and 0 bases from J, the junction contained 6 bases not matched to a gene. In germline, CDR1 is SGHRS, CDR2 YFSETQ. The DNA for the CDR3 is TGCGCCAGCACCTTCGTAGCGGGGGACCAAGAGACCCAGTACTTC. It yields the protein CASTFVAGDQETQYF. Together with reference TRBV5-1 and TRBJ2-5, the CDR3 gives the full variable domain: KAGVTQTPRYLIKTRGQQVTLSCSPISGHRSVSWYQQTPGQGLQFLFEYFSETQRNKGNFPGRFSGRQFSNSRSEMNVSTLELGDSALYLCASTFVAGDQETQYFGPGTRLLVL.

This clonotype was seen repeatedly, ten times or more. This sequence joins TRBV7-2 and TRBJ2-3; possibly TRBD1 for D (5 bases). Germline CDR1 is SGHTA and CDR2 is FQGNSA. The CDR3 has 13 residues. The V end was cut by 4 bases, the J end by 5 bases, with 10 bases between. The CDR3 nucleotides are TGTGCCAGCAGCTCCCTAGGGGTAGATACGCAGTATTTT. It codes for CASSSLGVDTQYF.

The chain joins TRBV7-2 to TRBJ1-1; TRBD1 is a possible D gene (6 bases). V was trimmed by 5 bases and J by 11 bases, leaving 15 bases between them. Germline-derived CDR1 and CDR2 are SGHTA and FQGNSA. This CDR3 has 12 residues. This CDR3 is CASSRPGGWAFF. The DNA for the CDR3 is TGTGCCAGCAGCCGCCCGGGGGGCTGGGCTTTCTTT.